Described below is a single T cell receptor beta chain sequence and its context. As processed by the authors: Amplified reference gene primers provided the basis for estimating nucleated cell counts. Repertoires were generated with immunoSEQ multiplex PCR, while TCRdb's copy carries only in-frame clones and drops some. V and J calls and clone size are given by that table; D and trimming were obtained from the DNA. The sample lists nearly 100,000 clones; about 88% were seen once. The J segment lost 9 bases and the V segment lost 6 bases, leaving 7 bases of the junction unmatched. The CDR3 contains 13 residues. The germline CDR1 and CDR2 sequences are SQVTM and ANQGSEA. These data come from a study of blood T cell repertoires in COVID-19.

V and J are TRBV29-1 and TRBJ2-4; 11 nucleotides align to TRBD1. The source of this sequence is a man older than 75 with acute or convalescent COVID-19. Source material: peripheral blood. The CDR3 loop reads CSVEKGQGGIQYF. CDR3 nucleotide sequence: TGCAGCGTAGAGAAGGGACAGGGGGGCATTCAGTACTTC. Using reference TRBV29-1 and TRBJ2-4 for the parts outside the CDR3, the full variable domain is SAVISQKPSRDICQRGTSLTIQCQVDSQVTMMFWYRQQPGQSLTLIATANQGSEATYESGFVIDKFPISRPNLTFSTLTVSNMSPEDSSIYLCSVEKGQGGIQYFGAGTRLSVL.